The 8 T cell receptor beta chains listed next were all sequenced from one sample in a study of beta chain features in type 1 diabetes. Expressed TCRB transcripts got sequenced, as all isolated RNA was reverse transcribed. Data came from immunoSEQ multiplex PCR; TCRdb stores just in-frame clones and leaves some out. This repertoire shows roughly 730,000 clones, around an eighth found once; its top ten account for approximately 0.02%. No cognate antigen is known for these TCRs. Study-level points and caveats: The study found moderately but significantly shorter TCRB CDR3s in all four CD4+ subsets of Type 1 diabetes patients.

Material: naive CD4+ T cells from blood. The receptor set was obtained from a man aged 18 to 30 with type 1 diabetes.

This rearrangement joins TRBV25-1 to TRBJ1-1; D unclear. Germline CDR1 reads MGHDK; CDR2 reads SYGVNS. The CDR3 length is 13 residues. V was shortened by 6 bases and J by 3 bases, with 11 bases between the two germline ends. The CDR3 DNA reads TGTGCCAGCAGGCTAGTCCCGGACACTGAAGCTTTCTTT. Residues: CASRLVPDTEAFF.

The J gene is TRBJ2-2, the V gene TRBV2, with D possibly being TRBD1 or TRBD2 (5 bases each). The CDR3 is made up of 16 amino acids. V lost 0 bases and J lost 3, with 11 bases in between. The germline V gene has CDR1 SNHLY and CDR2 FYNNEI. The CDR3 DNA reads TGTGCCAGCAGTGAAGCTGCGGTGGGGGACACCGGGGAGCTGTTTTTT. It is translated as CASSEAAVGDTGELFF.

The rearrangement uses TRBV7-9 and TRBJ2-7, with 7 positions matching TRBD1. The junction had 5 bases not matched to a gene; V was cut back by 4 bases and J by 5 bases. Germline CDR1 SEHNR, CDR2 FQNEAQ (reference sequence). The CDR3 sequence is 13 residues long. This CDR3 reads CASSSSTGDEQYF. DNA for the CDR3: TGTGCCAGCAGCTCATCAACAGGGGACGAGCAGTACTTC.

This clone appeared a few times. The chain recombines TRBV2 with TRBJ1-5; D gene unclear. Trimming stripped 2 bases from V and 1 base from J, with 9 bases between. Germline V gene lookup returns CDR1 SNHLY and CDR2 FYNNEI. This CDR3 region has 15 residues. The CDR3 nucleotides are TGTGCCAGCAGTGAACTGTTACCGAGCAATCAGCCCCAGCATTTT. Translation gives CASSELLPSNQPQHF.

This clone was seen only a few times. The chain recombines TRBV29-1 with TRBJ2-5, with D unclear. Deletions cut 3 bases from V and 3 bases from J, with 2 bases between. In germline, CDR1 is SQVTM, CDR2 ANQGSEA. The CDR3 spans 10 residues. The CDR3 DNA reads as TGCAGCGTTGATGAAGAGACCCAGTACTTC. Its translation: CSVDEETQYF.

The V gene is TRBV6-6, the J gene TRBJ1-6, with 7 bases matching TRBD1. Per the germline V gene, CDR1 is MNHNY and CDR2 is SVGAGI (reference sequence). The CDR3 contains 15 residues. After removal of 0 bases from V and 7 bases from J, the junction contained 3 bases not matched to a gene. CDR3 nucleotide sequence: TGTGCCAGCAGTTACTCGCAGGACAGGAATTCACCCCTCCACTTT. Translation gives CASSYSQDRNSPLHF.

This clone has just a few counts. The chain joins TRBV30 to TRBJ1-4; D not certain. V lost 1 base to trimming and J lost 8 bases, with 8 bases between them. This CDR3 region has 12 residues. The germline V gene encodes CDR1 GTSNPN and CDR2 SVGIG (reference sequence). CDR3 protein: CAWSEVSEKLFF. DNA of the CDR3: TGTGCCTGGAGTGAGGTTAGCGAAAAACTGTTTTTT. Complete variable domain (other parts from reference TRBV30 and TRBJ1-4): SQTIHQWPATLVQPVGSPLSLECTVEGTSNPNLYWYRQAAGRGLQLLFYSVGIGQISSEVPQNLSASRPQDRQFILSSKKLLLSDSGFYLCAWSEVSEKLFFGSGTQLSVL.

This sequence joins TRBV30 and TRBJ2-5; D gene ambiguous. With the DNA end fitting TRBJ2-7 better, the J assignment may be wrong. CDR1 and CDR2 from the germline V gene are GTSNPN and SVGIG (reference sequence). The CDR3 is 11 residues long. The CDR3 here is CAWMLYAEQYF. The CDR3 coding sequence is TGTGCCTGGATGTTGTATGCCGAGCAGTACTTC.